Listed here are 32 T cell receptor beta chains from one sample, sequenced in a study of tumor-infiltrating lymphocytes in primary liver carcinoma. Blood RNA was derived from unsorted whole blood, and germline DNA was extracted too. A constant-region primer primed TCR beta cDNA synthesis from about 0.45 ug of total RNA. Library construction for TCR beta comprised three nested multiplex PCR rounds performed with slightly modified ARM-PCR. Investigators reported that the first two PCR rounds, at roughly 11 cycles each, used TRBV1-TRBV30 forward primers with a C-beta reverse primer. MiXCR was run by TCRdb on the multiplex PCR reads, yielding one entry per CDR3 protein. The sample shows about 310,000 distinct CDR3 sequences, more than 55% of them seen only once. The sequencing sample was made of peripheral blood. The receptors were gathered from a woman younger than 45 with primary liver carcinoma and hepatitis B virus infection.

At least ten counts were recorded for this clonotype. The rearrangement links TRBV11-3 to TRBJ2-2; the D is unclear. This CDR3 spans 14 amino acids. Germline V gene lookup returns CDR1 SGHNT and CDR2 YENEEA. V gave up 2 bases and J gave up 3 bases, with 7 bases separating them. The chain's CDR3 is CASSLKRDTGELFF. Here the CDR3 DNA reads TGTGCCAGCAGCTTAAAAAGAGACACCGGGGAGCTGTTTTTT.

The genes are TRBV12-3 or TRBV12-4 and TRBJ1-4, with no clear D. This CDR3 contains 14 residues. V lost 1 base and J 5 bases, leaving 8 bases between the germline ends. The CDR3 sequence: CASSLGSVNEKLFF. In DNA form, the CDR3 reads TGTGCCAGCAGTTTAGGTTCGGTGAATGAAAAACTGTTTTTT.

This clonotype was detected only a few times. V is TRBV6-5 and J is TRBJ2-5, with D possibly matching TRBD2 (5 bases). V was trimmed by 2 bases and J by 5 bases, leaving 9 bases between them. The CDR3 consists of 13 residues. CDR1 is MNHEY and CDR2 is SVGAGI in the germline V gene. DNA for the CDR3: TGTGCCAGCAGTTACGACGGCGGGGAGACCCAGTACTTC. Residues: CASSYDGGETQYF.

V usage is TRBV6-2 or TRBV6-3 and J usage is TRBJ1-4; D gene unclear. V was cut by 2 bases and J by 8 bases, with 6 bases left in between. Germline CDR1 is MNHEY and CDR2 is SVGEGT. This CDR3 has 12 residues. The CDR3 is CASSYVEEKLFF. In DNA, the CDR3 is TGTGCCAGCAGTTACGTGGAGGAAAAACTGTTTTTT.

This clonotype was picked up a small number of times. The V call is TRBV30, the J call TRBJ2-2; D is possibly TRBD2 (5 bases). This CDR3 is 16 amino acids long. V lost 2 bases and J 7 bases, leaving 20 bases between the germline ends. Germline V gene lookup returns CDR1 GTSNPN and CDR2 SVGIG (reference sequence). In nucleotides, the CDR3 is TGTGCCTGGAGTCTGAGGCCCAGCGGAGCTGACGGGGAGCTGTTTTTT. Its protein product is CAWSLRPSGADGELFF.

V and J are TRBV30 and TRBJ2-1; the D is unclear. V shed 0 bases and J shed 0 bases, with 6 bases lying between them. In germline, CDR1 is GTSNPN, CDR2 SVGIG (reference sequence). The CDR3 loop spans 14 amino acids. CDR3 sequence reads: CAWSVLSSYNEQFF. In DNA, the CDR3 is TGTGCCTGGAGTGTACTCAGCTCCTACAATGAGCAGTTCTTC.

This chain joins TRBV12-3 or TRBV12-4 and TRBJ2-7, with a possible D match to TRBD2 (6 bases). The length of the CDR3 is 13 residues. Trimming pared 5 bases from V and 0 bases from J, leaving 8 bases between. The DNA for the CDR3 is TGTGCCAGCAGTCGACTAGACTCCTACGAGCAGTACTTC. Residues: CASSRLDSYEQYF.

The chain is built from TRBV12-3 or TRBV12-4 and TRBJ2-7; no reliable D call. Trimming removed 8 bases from V and 4 bases from J, with 15 bases in between. The CDR3 is 13 amino acids. Written as DNA, the CDR3 is TGTGCCAGCGGTTCGACAATCGCTTACGAGCAGTACTTC. This sequence encodes CASGSTIAYEQYF.

On this clonotype: A junction end diverges from the germline sequence, so it may reflect a read error. V and J are TRBV30 and TRBJ1-5; unclear D gene. This CDR3 has 14 residues. Looked up from germline, CDR1 is GTSNPN and CDR2 is SVGIG (reference sequence). The CDR3 loop is CARSVRSVDQPQHF. CDR3 bases: TGTGCCCGGAGTGTACGGTCAGTTGATCAGCCCCAGCATTTT.

V is TRBV7-9 and J is TRBJ2-3; D gene unclear. The V and J ends lost 6 bases and 11 bases respectively, with 12 bases between them. This CDR3 region has 11 residues. Per germline, CDR1 SEHNR and CDR2 FQNEAQ (reference sequence). CDR3 region: CASRPSRWQYF. The CDR3 nucleotides are TGTGCCAGCAGACCCTCCCGTTGGCAGTATTTT.

Many counts were recorded for this clonotype. CDR3 sequence (DNA): TGTGCCAGCAGGGGACTAGCGGGAGGTGAGCAGTTCTTC. Residues: CASRGLAGGEQFF. The genes are TRBV11-2 and TRBJ2-1; TRBD2 aligns across 15 bases. In germline, CDR1 is SGHAT, CDR2 FQNNGV. There are 13 residues in the CDR3. Unmatched junction bases numbered 0, after V lost 6 bases and J lost 9 bases.

This clonotype was detected only a few times. A read error is possible here, since a much larger clone lies one base away. The gene calls are TRBV29-1 and TRBJ2-5, with a weak D call TRBD2 (5 bases). The V gene's germline CDR1 is SQVTM and CDR2 ANQGSEA. The germline V and J ends were trimmed by 6 bases and 5 bases, with 10 bases remaining between them. CDR3 length equals 11 residues. The CDR3 protein is CSVGRHETQYF. The CDR3 DNA reads as TGCAGCGTGGGGAGACACGAGACCCAGTACTTC.

This clonotype is a singleton in its sample. This could be a read error, since a much larger clone is one nucleotide away. The chain joins TRBV29-1 to TRBJ2-7, with D perhaps matching TRBD2 (5 bases). CDR3 length: 14 amino acids. The germline gives CDR1 SQVTM, CDR2 ANQGSEA. CDR3 nucleotides: TGCAGCATTGAGGCGAGCGGAGCCTCCTACGAGCAGTACTTC. Its protein product is CSIEASGASYEQYF.

Concerning this clonotype itself: A read error may account for a junction end that differs from germline. The chain is built from TRBV12-3 or TRBV12-4 and TRBJ2-7, with 9 bases fitting TRBD2. The CDR3 sequence is 15 residues long. The CDR3 DNA reads TGCGCCAGCAGCTTCATAGCGGGAGATCCCAACGAGCAGTACTTC. Translating gives CASSFIAGDPNEQYF.

In regard to this clonotype: A junction end diverges from the germline sequence, so it may reflect a read error. This chain connects TRBV4-3 to TRBJ2-3; 8 bases are shared with TRBD2. This CDR3 region has 15 residues. The germline CDR1 and CDR2 sequences are LGHNA and YSLEER. The CDR3 DNA is TGCGCCAGCAGCATCACGCGGGGGGCCAAAGATACGCAATATTTT. This encodes CASSITRGAKDTQYF.

The gene calls are TRBV5-4 and TRBJ2-7, with D possibly TRBD2 on 6 matching bases. V was clipped by 0 bases and J by 3 bases, with 10 bases between them. This CDR3 has 14 amino acids. Looked up from germline, CDR1 is SGHNT and CDR2 is YYREEE (reference sequence). The CDR3 nucleotides are TGTGCCAGCAGCTTGGAAGGTAGCGGCTACGAGCAGTACTTC. This encodes CASSLEGSGYEQYF.

About this clonotype itself: The junction shows a germline mismatch at one end, possibly a read error. The chain uses TRBV6-1 and TRBJ2-7; D unclear. CDR3 length equals 15 residues. CDR1 and CDR2 from the germline V gene are MNHNS and SASEGT. The CDR3 DNA sequence: TGTGTCAGCAGTGAAATCGTCCGGTCCTTCGGCGAGCAGTACTTC. This encodes CVSSEIVRSFGEQYF.

Comment on this clonotype: The junction and the germline gene differ at one end; a read error may be behind it. The gene calls are TRBV12-3 or TRBV12-4 and TRBJ1-1; D is uncertain. The CDR3 totals 14 residues. The CDR3 DNA reads TGTGCCAGCAGTTTAGCTGGAGTGAACACTGAAGCTTCCTTT. Residues: CASSLAGVNTEASF.

This clonotype was found once. The chain links TRBV7-9 to TRBJ2-3; D is unclear. Germline V CDR1 and CDR2: SEHNR, FQNEAQ (reference sequence). The CDR3 runs 15 residues. The germline V and J ends were trimmed by 2 bases and 6 bases, with 15 bases remaining between them. The CDR3: CASSLKFASEDTQYF. CDR3 nucleotide sequence: TGTGCCAGCAGCTTAAAATTCGCCTCTGAGGATACGCAGTATTTT.

As concerns this clonotype: A much larger clone lies a single base off, so this may be a read error. The chain is built from TRBV29-1 and TRBJ1-2; D not resolved. CDR3 length: 12 amino acids. Germline V lookup: CDR1 SQVTM, CDR2 ANQGSEA. CDR3 amino acids: CSFWDENYGYAF. CDR3 DNA: TGCAGCTTCTGGGATGAAAACTATGGCTACGCCTTC.

For this clonotype: Possible read error: a much larger clone is one base away. This rearrangement joins TRBV29-1 to TRBJ2-1, with 7 bases identical to TRBD1. V gave up 8 bases and J gave up 8 bases; unmatched junction bases: 6. In germline, CDR1 is SQVTM, CDR2 ANQGSEA. The CDR3 has 11 residues. The CDR3 sequence: CSTYRGDEQFF. The CDR3, as DNA: TGCAGCACTTACAGGGGCGATGAGCAGTTCTTC.

This clonotype was found a few times. The chain links TRBV6-6 to TRBJ1-5; D is uncertain. The CDR3 covers 13 residues. The germline V gene encodes CDR1 MNHNY and CDR2 SVGAGI (reference sequence). V shed 8 bases and J shed 4 bases, with 12 bases lying between them. The chain's CDR3 is CASSYSKNQPQHF. The CDR3 DNA reads TGTGCCAGCTCCTACAGCAAGAATCAGCCCCAGCATTTT.

The chain carries TRBV6-2 or TRBV6-3 and TRBJ1-1; D not resolved. V lost 2 bases and J lost 3, with 16 bases in between. The germline gives CDR1 MNHEY, CDR2 SVGEGT. The CDR3 is 16 amino acids. CDR3 in amino acids: CASSYPTGNKHTEAFF. The DNA of the CDR3 is TGTGCCAGCAGTTACCCAACGGGGAACAAGCACACTGAAGCTTTCTTT.

As to this clonotype: A read error may be the cause here, since a much bigger clone is one base away. The chain carries TRBV12-3 or TRBV12-4 and TRBJ1-1, with a weak D call TRBD1 (5 bases). Trimming shortened V by 8 bases and J by 2 bases, and 18 bases separated the two germline ends. The length of the CDR3 is 15 residues. The CDR3 region is CASRGEGIINTEAFF. CDR3 coding DNA: TGTGCCAGCCGCGGGGAGGGGATTATCAACACTGAAGCTTTCTTT.

Note on this clonotype: A much larger clone differs by one base, so this may be a read error. This chain connects TRBV6-5 to TRBJ1-3; weak D call: TRBD1 (5 bases). CDR3 length: 15 amino acids. The germline V gene encodes CDR1 MNHEY and CDR2 SVGAGI. CDR3: CAGRLTSGTGNTIYF. DNA for the CDR3: TGTGCCGGCAGACTAACGTCAGGGACTGGAAACACCATATATTTT.

Remarks on this clonotype: This could be a read error, since a much larger clone is one nucleotide away. Given the absence of the conserved phenylalanine or tryptophan at the CDR3 end, a read error is likely. The chain joins TRBV6-6 to TRBJ2-3; TRBD2 aligns across 10 bases. The V gene end was trimmed by 4 bases and the J gene end by 3 bases; junction bases not matched to a gene: 4. Germline CDR1 and CDR2: MNHNY and SVGAGI (reference sequence). The CDR3 sequence is 15 residues long. The CDR3 sequence is CASSSSSGRTDTQYS. The CDR3 DNA is TGTGCCAGCAGTTCGTCTAGCGGGAGAACAGATACGCAGTATTCT.

The chain employs TRBV29-1 and TRBJ1-2; D is unresolved. Germline CDR1 and CDR2: SQVTM and ANQGSEA. Trimming removed 8 bases at V and 6 bases at J, with 16 bases between. This CDR3 region has 12 residues. The CDR3 spells CSTVRGVNGYTF. The CDR3, as DNA: TGCAGCACGGTCCGGGGAGTAAATGGCTACACCTTC.

Remarks on this clonotype: A much larger clone differs from this one at a single base, so this may be a read error. V usage is TRBV12-3 or TRBV12-4 and J usage is TRBJ2-2; a possible D gene is TRBD2 (5 bases). CDR3 length: 13 amino acids. V lost 10 bases and J 4 bases, leaving 13 bases between the germline ends. The CDR3 nucleotides read TGTGCCACCCTCCGGGAACCCACCGGGGAGCTGTTTTTT. Residues: CATLREPTGELFF.

The rearrangement links TRBV6-5 to TRBJ2-3, with TRBD2 matching over 8 bases. Trimming took 8 bases from V and 0 from J; bases not matched to a gene: 7. This CDR3 region has 15 residues. Germline V gene sequence: CDR1 MNHEY, CDR2 SVGAGI. CDR3 coding DNA: TGTGCCAGCGGCCCACTAGCGGTGAGCACAGATACGCAGTATTTT. Amino acid sequence: CASGPLAVSTDTQYF.

A word on this clonotype: A read error may explain this, as a much larger clone is one base away. The V and J genes are TRBV6-2 or TRBV6-3 and TRBJ2-5; D unresolved. The length of the CDR3 is 12 residues. In germline, CDR1 is MNHEY, CDR2 SVGEGT. The CDR3 bases are TGTGCCAGCAGTTATTCCCAAGTGACCCAGTACTTC. Its translation is CASSYSQVTQYF.

In regard to this clonotype: One base away lies a much larger clone, so this may be a sequencing read error. The chain links TRBV6-2 or TRBV6-3 to TRBJ2-3, with 7 nucleotides matching TRBD2. Germline-derived CDR1 and CDR2 are MNHEY and SVGEGT. The CDR3 is 15 amino acids. The V gene end was trimmed by 6 bases and the J gene end by 7 bases; junction bases not matched to a gene: 13. CDR3 sequence (DNA): TGTGCCAGCAGCGAGCCGGGACTAAGAGGGAATACGCAGTATTTT. Protein product: CASSEPGLRGNTQYF.

The rearrangement joins TRBV4-2 to TRBJ2-1, with 13 bases fitting TRBD2. V was pared by 1 base and J by 4 bases, with 7 bases of the junction left unmatched. Germline V CDR1 and CDR2: LGHNA, YNFKEQ. The CDR3 is 18 residues long. DNA of the CDR3: TGTGCCAGCAGCCAAGGACTAGCGGGAGGACTCAATTACAATGAGCAGTTCTTC. As protein: CASSQGLAGGLNYNEQFF.